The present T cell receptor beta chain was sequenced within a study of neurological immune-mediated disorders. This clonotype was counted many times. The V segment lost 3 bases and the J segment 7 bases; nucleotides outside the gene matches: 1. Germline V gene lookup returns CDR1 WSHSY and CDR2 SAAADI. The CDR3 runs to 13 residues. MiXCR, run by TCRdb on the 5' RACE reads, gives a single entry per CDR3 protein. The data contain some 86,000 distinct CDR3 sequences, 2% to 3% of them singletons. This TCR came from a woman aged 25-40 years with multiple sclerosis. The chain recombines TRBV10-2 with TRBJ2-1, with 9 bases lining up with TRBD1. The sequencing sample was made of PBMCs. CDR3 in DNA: TGCGCCAGCAGTGAACAGGGGGCGAATGAGCAGTTCTTC. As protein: CASSEQGANEQFF.